This T cell receptor beta chain was obtained from a study of lymphopenia after photon versus proton radiotherapy. With 8 bases removed from V and 2 bases from J, the gap between germline ends came to 19 bases. The CDR3 loop spans 15 amino acids. The germline gives CDR1 LNHNV, CDR2 YYDKDF (reference sequence). Study conclusions and caveats: After lymphocyte nadir, photon-treated repertoires showed oligoclonal expansion, especially CD8+ Temra. Proton therapy kept repertoires fairly stable, unlike photons, which gained effector/memory cells.

In the case of this clone: Its antigen is unidentified.

Here immunoSEQ multiplex PCR was the method, and the copy in TCRdb shows in-frame clones only, minus some. The table shows 40,000 or so clones, with around 90% occurring only once. This chain connects TRBV15 to TRBJ2-7, with a tentative D call TRBD1 (6 bases). The origin of this receptor is a man aged 60 to 69 with cholangiocarcinoma. The sample here was peripheral blood, taken from a patient treated with photon-based radiotherapy. The CDR3 spells CATGLTGQLTYEQYF. The CDR3 DNA reads as TGTGCCACCGGCTTGACAGGACAATTAACCTACGAGCAGTACTTC.